This T cell receptor beta chain derives from a study of T-cell memory formation after mild COVID-19. About this clonotype: No antigen is known for it.

Study conclusions and caveats: Contracting CD8+ clones were enriched in EMRA, CD4+ mainly in CM and EM. CD4/CD8 balance held among clones contracting day 15 to 85, and later expanders leaned CD4+. Nothing confirmed that second-wave clones peaking on day 37 were specific for SARS-CoV-2.

5'RACE with constant-segment primers yielded barcoded, UMI-tagged TCR alpha and TCR beta cDNA libraries. Each CDR3 protein is one row after TCRdb ran MiXCR on the 5' RACE reads. The data contain about 290,000 distinct CDR3 sequences, approximately 15% of them singletons. V shed 0 bases, J shed 3 bases, and the junction held 9 bases outside the gene matches. The CDR3 length is 17 residues. Germline values: CDR1 MNHEY, CDR2 SVGEGT. This rearrangement joins TRBV6-2 or TRBV6-3 to TRBJ2-7, with 9 bases fitting TRBD1. Input material: PBMCs or a T cell subset sorted from them (not recorded which). This TCR was recovered from a man between 18 and 29 years old who had mild COVID-19 (a few samples of this study predate the infection). Cell type and time point are not known. CDR3 residues: CASSYSDRGDFDYEQYF. CDR3 bases: TGTGCCAGCAGTTACTCGGACAGGGGCGACTTCGACTACGAGCAGTACTTC.